This T cell receptor (beta chain) was sequenced for a study of CD8+CD57+ T cells in acquired aplastic anemia. Study-wide findings and caveats: Almost 30 sequences, all CD8+ CDR3, were shared between patients and controls. Significant differences in CD8+ Simpson's diversity were not observed between patients and controls.

Researchers used genomic DNA as the template to profile TCR beta VDJ and CDR3. TCRdb itself ran the reads through MiXCR, one entry per CDR3 protein. Here the sample spans some 290,000 distinct CDR3 sequences, approximately 57% being singletons. There are many counts of this clonotype. The antigen remains unidentified. This CDR3 has 14 residues. Germline assignment: CDR1 SGHAT and CDR2 FQNNGV. V shed 9 bases, J shed 10 bases, and the junction held 15 bases outside the gene matches. The chain has TRBV11-2 and TRBJ2-3; 8 positions match TRBD1. What was sequenced was sorted CD4+, CD8+, or CD8+CD57+ T cells (not recorded which) from PBMCs. The receptor was derived from a human donor with severe aplastic anemia or a healthy control (not recorded which). The DNA of the CDR3 is TGTGCCAGTGGAGTACGGACAGGGCCGCATCCGCAGTATTTT. It encodes CASGVRTGPHPQYF.